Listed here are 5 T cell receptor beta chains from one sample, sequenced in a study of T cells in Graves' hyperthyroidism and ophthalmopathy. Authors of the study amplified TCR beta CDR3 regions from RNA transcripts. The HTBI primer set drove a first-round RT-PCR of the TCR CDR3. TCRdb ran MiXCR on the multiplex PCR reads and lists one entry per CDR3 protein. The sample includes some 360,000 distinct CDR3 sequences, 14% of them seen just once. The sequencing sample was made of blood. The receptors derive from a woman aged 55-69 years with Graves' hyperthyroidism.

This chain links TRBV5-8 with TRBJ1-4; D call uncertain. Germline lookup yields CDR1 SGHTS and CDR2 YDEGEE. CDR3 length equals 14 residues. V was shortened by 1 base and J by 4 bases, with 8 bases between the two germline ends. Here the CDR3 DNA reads TGTGCCAGCAGCTTGAAGGGCGTTAATGAAAAACTGTTTTTT. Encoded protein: CASSLKGVNEKLFF.

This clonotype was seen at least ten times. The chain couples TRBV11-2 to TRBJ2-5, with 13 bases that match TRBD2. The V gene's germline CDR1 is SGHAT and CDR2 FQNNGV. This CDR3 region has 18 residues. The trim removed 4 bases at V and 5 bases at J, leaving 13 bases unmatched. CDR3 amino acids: CASSSGGTSGAQGETQYF. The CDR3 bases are TGTGCCAGCAGCTCAGGAGGGACTAGCGGGGCCCAGGGGGAGACCCAGTACTTC.

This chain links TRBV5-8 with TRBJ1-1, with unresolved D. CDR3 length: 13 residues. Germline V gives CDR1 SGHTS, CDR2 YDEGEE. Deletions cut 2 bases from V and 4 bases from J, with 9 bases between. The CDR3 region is CASSFGRSTEAFF. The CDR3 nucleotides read TGTGCCAGCAGCTTTGGACGGTCCACTGAAGCTTTCTTT.

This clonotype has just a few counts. The CDR3 loop reads CASTRGGLMNTEAFF. Written as DNA, the CDR3 is TGTGCCAGCACCCGAGGGGGACTGATGAACACTGAAGCTTTCTTT. This chain links TRBV13 with TRBJ1-1; D perhaps matches TRBD1 (6 bases). The germline V and J ends were trimmed by 7 bases and 0 bases, with 15 bases remaining between them. CDR3 length: 15 residues. The germline CDR1 and CDR2 sequences are PRHDT and FYEKMQ (reference sequence).

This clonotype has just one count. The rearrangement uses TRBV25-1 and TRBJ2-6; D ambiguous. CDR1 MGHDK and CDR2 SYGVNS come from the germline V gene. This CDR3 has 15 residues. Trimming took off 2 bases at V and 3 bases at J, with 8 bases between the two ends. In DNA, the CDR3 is TGTGCCAGCAGTGAAATCCGCGGTGGGGCCAACGTCCTGACTTTC. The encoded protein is CASSEIRGGANVLTF.